This T cell receptor beta chain was documented in a study of CD8+ T cells in alopecia areata. Whole-study results and caveats: There were also resident alphabeta T cells of normal skin sequenced in scalp samples.

Extraction and reverse transcription of RNA yielded cDNA as the sequencing template. The protocol was immunoSEQ multiplex PCR, while the TCRdb copy is restricted to in-frame clones and leaves out a portion. The specimen has over 100,000 clones, none found just once. CDR1 is FNHDT, CDR2 SITEND, per germline (reference sequence). CDR3 length: 14 residues. The V gene end was trimmed by 1 base and the J gene end by 3 bases; junction bases not matched to a gene: 2. As to this clone: Its antigen is as yet unknown. Genes here carry mouse names. The read ends 4 residues early relative to the CDR3; the germline J gene fills the gap.

Sample: lesional skin. The V call is TRBV19, the J call TRBJ2-5; the match to TRBD1 covers 7 bases. The origin of this receptor is a C3H/HeJ mouse with alopecia areata. Strain MHC haplotype: H2-k. The CDR3 bases that were read are TGTGCCAGCAGTATAAGGGACAGTCAAGAC. Translating gives CASSIRDSQD. The whole CDR3 protein reads CASSIRDSQDTQYF.